The rows below give T cell receptor beta chains drawn from one sample of a study of shared clonotypes between healthy human individuals. Produced via immunoSEQ multiplex PCR; TCRdb's table is partial and in-frame only. Among some 2 million clones listed, just under 95% were seen once. The sequencing sample was made of naive CD8+ T cells sorted from blood. The receptors here all came from a man aged 18 to 30 in good health. The CDR3 runs from the conserved cysteine through the conserved F or W. D genes are given only for firm matches. Not all rows give a size; the values are once, few, many and, for expanded clones, a class.

TRBV4-1	TRBD2	TRBJ2-3	-	CASSQDRGGPSFVDTQYF	TGCGCCAGCAGCCAAGATCGGGGGGGCCCCAGCTTCGTAGATACGCAGTATTTT
TRBV28	-	TRBJ2-7	-	CASRSGGTVSYEQYF	TGTGCCAGCAGGTCCGGGGGGACAGTCTCCTACGAGCAGTACTTC
TRBV7-6	-	TRBJ2-7	-	CASSLDSTYEQYF	TGTGCCAGCAGCCTGGACTCAACCTACGAGCAGTACTTC
TRBV15	-	TRBJ2-2	-	CATSSPGAGTGELFF	TGTGCCACCAGCTCTCCAGGGGCGGGAACCGGGGAGCTGTTTTTT
TRBV30	-	TRBJ2-3	once	CAWNRVHTDTQYF	TGTGCCTGGAACAGGGTACACACAGATACGCAGTATTTT
TRBV27	-	TRBJ2-7	once	CASSHTGRGDEQYF	TGTGCCAGCAGTCACACGGGACGCGGAGACGAGCAGTACTTC
TRBV5-1	TRBD2	TRBJ2-1	-	CASSLNPAGVVNEQFF	TGCGCCAGCAGCTTAAACCCAGCGGGGGTAGTAAATGAGCAGTTCTTC
TRBV28	-	TRBJ2-7	-	CASSYMRTYEQYF	TGTGCCAGCAGTTATATGAGGACCTACGAGCAGTACTTC
TRBV27	-	TRBJ1-1	few	CASSPGGTEAFF	TGTGCCAGCAGTCCCGGGGGCACTGAAGCTTTCTTT
TRBV5-5	-	TRBJ2-2	-	CAGGDPGGSGELFF	TGTGCCGGAGGGGACCCCGGAGGTTCCGGGGAGCTGTTTTTT
TRBV19	-	TRBJ2-2	few	CASSRGAGMDGELFF	TGTGCCAGTAGTAGGGGGGCAGGGATGGACGGGGAGCTGTTTTTT
TRBV27	TRBD2	TRBJ2-7	-	CASSFTSGSSYEQYF	TGTGCCAGCAGTTTCACTAGCGGGAGCTCCTACGAGCAGTACTTC
TRBV2	TRBD1	TRBJ2-7	-	CASSTDGQGDYEQYF	TGTGCCAGCAGTACCGATGGACAGGGAGACTACGAGCAGTACTTC
TRBV4-1	-	TRBJ2-1	-	CASSPHTFSSYNEQFF	TGCGCCAGCAGTCCACATACCTTTAGCTCCTACAATGAGCAGTTCTTC
TRBV4-1	-	TRBJ1-5	once	CASSQVEAALNQPQHF	TGCGCCAGCAGCCAAGTTGAGGCGGCCCTCAATCAGCCCCAGCATTTT
TRBV30	-	TRBJ1-5	once	CAWSVGLGDYSNQPQHF	TGTGCCTGGAGTGTAGGGCTAGGCGACTATAGCAATCAGCCCCAGCATTTT
TRBV11-2	TRBD2	TRBJ2-7	-	CASARETYEEQYF	TGTGCCAGCGCGCGGGAGACCTACGAGGAGCAGTACTTC
TRBV30	-	TRBJ1-1	-	CASTGGVNTEAFF	TGTGCCTCGACGGGGGGGGTGAACACTGAAGCTTTCTTT
TRBV9	-	TRBJ1-3	-	CASSVDLSSGNTIYF	TGTGCCAGCAGCGTAGATCTGAGCTCTGGAAACACCATATATTTT
TRBV9	-	TRBJ2-7	-	CASSADMTAYEQYF	TGTGCCAGCAGCGCGGACATGACTGCCTACGAGCAGTACTTC
TRBV6-1	TRBD1	TRBJ2-7	-	CASSARDRGFDEQYF	TGTGCCAGCAGCGCCCGGGACAGGGGTTTCGACGAGCAGTACTTC
TRBV11-2	-	TRBJ2-1	-	CASSFGDSDDNEQFF	TGTGCCAGCAGCTTCGGGGACTCAGACGACAATGAGCAGTTCTTC
TRBV5-6	-	TRBJ1-2	-	CASSFYGVDYGYTF	TGTGCCAGCAGCTTCTATGGAGTCGACTATGGCTACACCTTC
TRBV27	-	TRBJ2-7	-	CASSPIAVQALDEQYF	TGTGCCAGCAGTCCTATAGCGGTCCAGGCTCTGGACGAGCAGTACTTC
TRBV4-3	-	TRBJ1-5	-	CASSHTRDFGQPQHF	TGCGCCAGCAGCCACACCCGGGACTTCGGACAGCCCCAGCATTTT
TRBV5-6	-	TRBJ2-1	-	CASSAPWGENEQFF	TGTGCCAGCAGCGCCCCCTGGGGCGAAAATGAGCAGTTCTTC
TRBV6-1	-	TRBJ1-2	-	CASRGVAEGYTF	TGTGCCAGCAGGGGCGTAGCCGAAGGCTACACCTTC
TRBV27	-	TRBJ2-3	once	CASSFPGQASDTQYF	TGTGCCAGCAGTTTCCCGGGTCAAGCTTCAGATACGCAGTATTTT
TRBV15	TRBD1	TRBJ2-7	once	CATSREGQIPYEQYF	TGTGCCACCAGCAGAGAGGGACAGATACCCTACGAGCAGTACTTC
TRBV6-5	-	TRBJ1-6	-	CASRLFSYSPLHF	TGTGCCAGCAGGCTATTTAGTTACTCACCCCTCCACTTT
TRBV4-3	-	TRBJ1-3	-	CASSQGPGISGNTIYF	TGCGCCAGCAGCCAGGGCCCCGGAATCTCTGGAAACACCATATATTTT
TRBV5-6	-	TRBJ1-3	-	CASSYRIGNTIYF	TGTGCCAGCAGCTATCGTATTGGAAACACCATATATTTT
TRBV5-1	-	TRBJ1-4	-	CASSLGDYNEKLFF	TGCGCCAGCAGCTTGGGGGATTATAATGAAAAACTGTTTTTT
TRBV6-1	-	TRBJ2-1	-	CASRGGWINEQFF	TGTGCCAGCAGGGGGGGTTGGATAAATGAGCAGTTCTTC
TRBV10-3	TRBD2	TRBJ2-3	-	CAITRDYSTDTQYF	TGTGCCATCACCCGGGACTACAGCACAGATACGCAGTATTTT
TRBV27	-	TRBJ2-7	-	CASSTRDGNYEQYF	TGTGCCAGCAGTACCCGGGACGGTAACTACGAGCAGTACTTC
TRBV7-8	-	TRBJ2-7	-	CASSLDQGGIGYEQYF	TGTGCCAGCAGCTTGGACCAGGGGGGGATAGGGTACGAGCAGTACTTC
TRBV19	-	TRBJ1-1	-	CASSIIGGTEAFF	TGTGCCAGTAGTATAATTGGGGGGACTGAAGCTTTCTTT
TRBV11-2	-	TRBJ1-1	once	CASSLEPGLTEAFF	TGTGCCAGCAGCTTAGAGCCGGGCCTTACTGAAGCTTTCTTT
TRBV4-2	-	TRBJ2-1	once	CASSQEGDYFEQFF	TGTGCCAGCAGCCAAGAGGGTGACTACTTTGAGCAGTTCTTC
TRBV9	-	TRBJ2-7	-	CASSIQESYEQYF	TGTGCCAGCAGCATACAGGAAAGCTACGAGCAGTACTTC
TRBV11-2	-	TRBJ2-7	few	CASSLIVSAGEQYF	TGTGCCAGCAGCTTAATCGTGTCCGCGGGAGAGCAGTACTTC
TRBV7-9	TRBD1	TRBJ1-1	-	CASSLGQGVTEAFF	TGTGCCAGCAGCTTGGGACAGGGGGTCACTGAAGCTTTCTTT
TRBV29-1	-	TRBJ2-7	few	CSVGGGLYEQYF	TGCAGCGTTGGAGGGGGGCTGTACGAGCAGTACTTC
TRBV10-2	-	TRBJ1-6	once	CASSESRGGGPLHF	TGCGCCAGCAGTGAGAGCAGGGGCGGGGGGCCCCTCCACTTT
TRBV5-4	TRBD1	TRBJ1-1	-	CASRDTGGTEAFF	TGTGCCAGCAGGGATACAGGGGGCACTGAAGCTTTCTTT
TRBV11-2	-	TRBJ2-7	-	CASSYSLSGYEQYF	TGTGCCAGCAGCTACAGCTTATCTGGGTACGAGCAGTACTTC
TRBV4-3	TRBD1	TRBJ2-7	once	CASSQGQGSYEQYF	TGCGCCAGCAGCCAAGGACAGGGATCCTACGAGCAGTACTTC
TRBV27	TRBD1	TRBJ2-7	-	CASSQLQGAGTYEQYF	TGTGCCAGCAGTCAACTACAGGGGGCTGGAACCTACGAGCAGTACTTC
TRBV30	-	TRBJ2-5	-	CAWAGWYQETQYF	TGTGCCTGGGCCGGGTGGTACCAAGAGACCCAGTACTTC
TRBV7-9	-	TRBJ2-7	-	CASSFFLAGQVPSYEQYF	TGTGCCAGCAGCTTCTTTCTCGCCGGGCAGGTCCCCTCCTACGAGCAGTACTTC
TRBV27	TRBD2	TRBJ2-7	-	CASSLTSGGSYEQYF	TGTGCCAGCAGTCTGACTAGCGGGGGCTCCTACGAGCAGTACTTC
TRBV19	-	TRBJ2-2	-	CASSIPTGAGAGELFF	TGTGCCAGTAGTATCCCCACCGGGGCTGGTGCCGGGGAGCTGTTTTTT
TRBV30	TRBD2	TRBJ2-2	-	CASVGLAKTGELFF	TGTGCCTCGGTCGGACTAGCGAAAACCGGGGAGCTGTTTTTT
TRBV4-2	-	TRBJ1-5	-	CASSQDSGRYSNQPQHF	TGTGCCAGCAGCCAAGACAGTGGTCGGTATAGCAATCAGCCCCAGCATTTT
TRBV30	-	TRBJ1-1	-	CAWSEDSLNTEAFF	TGTGCCTGGAGTGAGGACAGTTTGAACACTGAAGCTTTCTTT
TRBV6-1	-	TRBJ2-2	once	CASSDANIAGSNTGELFF	TGTGCCAGCAGTGATGCCAATATTGCGGGGTCGAACACCGGGGAGCTGTTTTTT